One TCR beta chain is described in this entry. Its antigen is still unknown. The donor group consisted entirely of healthy Caucasians. There are 12 residues in the CDR3. This specimen belongs to a study of identical twins. Regarding the study as a whole: Models, which agreed with sharing between unrelated individuals, nonetheless underestimated the out-of-frame TCR alpha sharing seen in monozygotic twins.

Via MiXCR, TCRdb re-called the 5' RACE reads, giving one row per CDR3 protein. The sample has around 690,000 distinct CDR3 sequences; roughly 20% are singletons. The sample was also linked to a second study, of T cells expressing NK-cell markers. Per that study: Restriction of sorting to alpha-beta TCR T cells was accomplished in several experiments using an anti-gamma-delta TCR antibody.

The V call is TRBV21-1, the J call TRBJ2-3; the table's D gene call, TRBD1, was not cross checked with the DNA. TRBV21-1 is deemed a pseudogene. This TCR derives from a woman between 18 and 29 years old in good health. The sequenced material came from PBMCs. The CDR3 nucleotides read TGTGCCAGCAGGGACAATAGAGATACGCAGTATTTT. Amino acid sequence: CASRDNRDTQYF.